This T cell receptor beta chain is from a study of blood T cell repertoires in COVID-19. The wider study: Samples taken during acute and convalescent COVID-19 were collected in the United States, Italy and Spain. Nucleic acid was either cDNA or gDNA, and it came from T cells, B-cell-depleted T cells, or PBMCs.

Under the authors' procedure: Nucleated cell counts were estimated from reference gene primer amplification. Libraries were prepared by immunoSEQ multiplex PCR; TCRdb keeps only in-frame clonotypes and omits some of them. That table gives V, J and clone size, and the DNA gave D and trimming. This sample has about 150,000 clones, with around 90% found just once. Trimming took 4 bases from V and 0 from J; bases not matched to a gene: 9. The germline V gene has CDR1 SGHRS and CDR2 YFSETQ. The CDR3 is 17 amino acids. Sequenced input: peripheral blood. The sequence derives from a man between 50 and 59 years old with acute or convalescent COVID-19. This chain uses TRBV5-1 with TRBJ2-1; 8 nucleotides match TRBD1. As DNA, the CDR3 is TGCGCCAGCAGCCCAGGGACAGGCTTAAGCTCCTACAATGAGCAGTTCTTC. Translation gives CASSPGTGLSSYNEQFF.